The entry below describes one TCR beta chain. This CDR3 region has 14 residues. The ends were cut back, 2 bases at V and 3 bases at J, with 12 bases in the middle. Germline CDR1 SGDLS, CDR2 YYNGEE. The source of the sample is a study of blood T cells in healthy people across ages. For the second PCR, which ran for about 6 to 12 cycles, a sample-barcoded 5' primer and a J-beta primer mix were used. TCRdb fed the 5' RACE reads into MiXCR, producing one record per CDR3 protein. The data contain 700,000 to 900,000 distinct CDR3 sequences, approximately 55% of them seen just once; the ten biggest clones take up roughly two fifths.

This clonotype was sampled from a man aged 80 or over in good health. Sample: blood. The gene calls are TRBV9 and TRBJ2-7; a possible D gene is TRBD1 (6 bases). The CDR3 DNA sequence: TGTGCCAGCAGCGTTTCCAGGGACAACTACGAGCAGTACTTC. Its translation: CASSVSRDNYEQYF.